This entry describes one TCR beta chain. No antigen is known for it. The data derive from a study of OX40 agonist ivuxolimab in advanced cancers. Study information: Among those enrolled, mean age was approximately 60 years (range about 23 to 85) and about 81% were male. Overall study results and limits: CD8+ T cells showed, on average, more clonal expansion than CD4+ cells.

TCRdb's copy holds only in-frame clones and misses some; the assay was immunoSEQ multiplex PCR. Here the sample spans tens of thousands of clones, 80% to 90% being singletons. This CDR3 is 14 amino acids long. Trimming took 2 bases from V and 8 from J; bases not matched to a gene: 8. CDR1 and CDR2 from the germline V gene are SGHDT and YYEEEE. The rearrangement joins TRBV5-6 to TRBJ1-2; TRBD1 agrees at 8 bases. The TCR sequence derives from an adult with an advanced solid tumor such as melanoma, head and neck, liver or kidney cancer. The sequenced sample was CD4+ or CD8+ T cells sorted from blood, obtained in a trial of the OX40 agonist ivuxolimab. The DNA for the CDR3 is TGTGCCAGCAGCTTACAGGGGGGTATTGTGGGCTACACCTTC. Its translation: CASSLQGGIVGYTF.